The entry below gives a single T cell receptor (beta chain) sequence along with its context. The sample is drawn from a study of blood T cells in healthy people across ages. CDR3 length: 16 residues. Germline values: CDR1 SQVTM, CDR2 ANQGSEA. V dropped 0 bases and J dropped 4 bases, with 13 bases sitting between them. A second roughly 7 to 12 cycle PCR used barcoded and J-beta primers. TCRdb fed the 5' RACE reads into MiXCR, producing one record per CDR3 protein. The table includes 760,000 or so distinct CDR3 sequences, 20% to 30% detected once. The sample also formed part of further work on T cells of mothers and their children.

V and J are TRBV29-1 and TRBJ2-6; D is perhaps TRBD1 (6 bases). Specimen: blood. The clonotype comes from a boy aged 10-17 years in good health. The CDR3 coding sequence is TGCAGCGTTGAAGAGGTATACAGGGCCGGGGCCAACGTCCTGACTTTC. Translating it yields CSVEEVYRAGANVLTF.